This T cell receptor (beta chain) appears in the sequencing data of a study of T-cell memory formation after mild COVID-19. As concerns this clonotype: Antigen specificity is unknown.

V lost 2 bases and J lost 5, with 10 bases in between. This CDR3 has 13 residues. In germline, CDR1 is GTSNPN, CDR2 SVGIG (reference sequence). Study outcomes and limitations: Among contracting clones, CD4+ were mainly CM/EM and CD8+ enriched in EMRA.

TCRdb recomputed calls from the 5' RACE reads with MiXCR, one row per CDR3 protein. Of under 400,000 distinct CDR3 sequences listed, around 20% are singletons. Specimen: PBMCs or a T cell subset sorted from them (not recorded which). The rearrangement links TRBV30 to TRBJ2-1; the D is unclear. This sequence originates from an adult woman who had mild COVID-19 (a few samples of this study predate the infection). Cell type and time point are not known. The CDR3 sequence is CAWSPKDHNEQFF. CDR3 coding DNA: TGTGCCTGGAGTCCTAAAGACCACAATGAGCAGTTCTTC.